This T cell receptor beta chain is from a study of OX40 agonist ivuxolimab in advanced cancers. About the research overall: The patients got ivuxolimab, which is an agonistic anti-OX40 (CD134) antibody.

Sequenced by immunoSEQ multiplex PCR; TCRdb stores in-frame clones only, minus some. The data show 65,000 to 95,000 clones, with 75% to 95% seen just once and approximately 7.7% held by the top ten. In germline, CDR1 is SQVTM, CDR2 ANQGSEA. This CDR3 has 14 amino acids. Trimming removed 4 bases from V and 5 bases from J; junction bases left unmatched: 9. A few counts support this clone. Sequencing used CD4+ or CD8+ T cells sorted from blood, obtained in a trial of the OX40 agonist ivuxolimab. The chain uses TRBV29-1 and TRBJ1-2, with TRBD1 matching over 8 bases. The receptor's source is an adult with an advanced solid tumor such as melanoma, head and neck, liver or kidney cancer. CDR3 in amino acids: CSVVSGGAGYGYTF. CDR3 sequence (DNA): TGCAGCGTTGTATCAGGGGGCGCGGGGTATGGCTACACCTTC.